This TCR beta chain was captured in a study of vaccination and CD4 T cells after COVID-19. About the research overall: For post-vaccine samples, collection took place a median roughly 70 days after dose two, ranging from 14 to 241.

Treatment in this sample: roughly nine-day PBMC culture with coronavirus spike peptide pools or control peptides (ViraFEST assay). Cultures of PBMCs, 1.5 million to 2 million per well, were set up with about 9.4 IU/ml IL-2 and 8 to 10 ug/ml peptide pools. With the Oncomine TCR Beta short-read assay, DNA from cultured CD4+ T cells was sequenced. TCRdb fed the PCR reads into MiXCR, producing one record per CDR3 protein. Found here are about 12,000 distinct CDR3 sequences, 20% of them singletons; the top ten hold less than 15%. Germline V lookup: CDR1 MRHNA, CDR2 SNTAGT. CDR3 size: 16 residues. J was trimmed by 0 bases and V by 5 bases; bases with no gene match: 4. As to this clonotype: Its specificity is unknown.

The sequence came from a human donor who received a COVID-19 vaccine. Specimen: CD4+ T cells from blood, cultured in vitro, collected before SARS-CoV-2 vaccination. This rearrangement joins TRBV6-4 to TRBJ2-6; 7 bases fit TRBD1. CDR3 DNA sequence: TGTGCCAGCAGTTGGGGACAGCACTCTGGGGCCAACGTCCTGACTTTC. Translated: CASSWGQHSGANVLTF.